The 31 T cell receptor beta chains reported below all come from one sample, sequenced in a study of cytomegalovirus exposure and HLA in healthy donors. 60 Vbeta and 13 Jbeta primers were used in PCR. Sequenced by immunoSEQ multiplex PCR; TCRdb stores in-frame clones only, minus some. The table lists under 200,000 clones, about three quarters of them singletons. Material: PBMCs. Receptors were obtained from a female donor in good health and CMV-seronegative.

The chain uses TRBV5-1 and TRBJ2-7; 7 bases are shared with TRBD1. With V trimmed by 7 bases and J by 7 bases, 5 bases remained unmatched. CDR1 SGHRS and CDR2 YFSETQ come from the germline V gene. The CDR3 covers 11 residues. The CDR3 DNA reads as TGCGCCAGCCGGACAGGACGGGAGCAGTACTTC. Protein: CASRTGREQYF.

The CDR3 DNA sequence: TGTGCCAGCTCAACTAGGCAGACAGGGGTGTACGAGCAGTACTTC. This translates into CASSTRQTGVYEQYF. J is TRBJ2-7 and V is TRBV18, with 8 bases that match TRBD1. Per germline, CDR1 KGHSH and CDR2 LQKENI. V lost 5 bases, J lost 4 bases, and 10 bases stayed unmatched. This CDR3 has 15 residues. Full variable domain (missing parts from reference TRBV18 and TRBJ2-7): NAGVMQNPRHLVRRRGQEARLRCSPMKGHSHVYWYRQLPEEGLKFMVYLQKENIIDESGMPKERFSAEFPKEGPSILRIQQVVRGDSAAYFCASSTRQTGVYEQYFGPGTRLTVT.

Turning to this clone: Mismatch with germline at one junction end may stem from a read error. This rearrangement joins TRBV18 to TRBJ1-1; 7 bases agree with TRBD1. The germline V gene encodes CDR1 KGHSH and CDR2 LQKENI. This CDR3 has 16 amino acids. CDR3 sequence: CASPPPLGQARTEAFF. CDR3 sequence (DNA): TGTGCCAGCCCACCACCACTCGGACAGGCCAGGACTGAAGCTTTCTTT.

The genes are TRBV4-3 and TRBJ2-1; 10 bases match TRBD1. Germline lookup yields CDR1 LGHNA and CDR2 YSLEER. The CDR3 is made up of 13 amino acids. V trimming: 5 bases; J trimming: 7 bases; junction bases outside the gene matches: 2. Here the CDR3 DNA reads TGCGCCAGCAGCACGGACAGGGGGAATGAGCAGTTCTTC. This encodes CASSTDRGNEQFF.

V gene TRBV7-9 combines with J gene TRBJ2-7, with D possibly TRBD1 on 5 matching bases. This CDR3 has 13 residues. The germline gives CDR1 SEHNR, CDR2 FQNEAQ (reference sequence). The V end was cut by 3 bases, the J end by 6 bases, with 12 bases between. The CDR3 DNA is TGTGCCAGCAGCTTTGGGGCGGAAGGCGAGCAGTACTTC. Amino acids: CASSFGAEGEQYF.

V usage is TRBV20-1 and J usage is TRBJ2-2, with D unclear. Germline assignment: CDR1 DFQATT and CDR2 SNEGSKA (reference sequence). The CDR3 length is 11 residues. With 1 base removed from V and 13 bases from J, the gap between germline ends came to 10 bases. CDR3 residues: CSARAPGGLFF. CDR3 coding DNA: TGCAGTGCTAGAGCCCCCGGCGGGCTGTTTTTT.

The rearrangement joins TRBV11-1 to TRBJ1-4; 10 nucleotides align to TRBD1. The CDR3 sequence is 15 residues long. V lost 5 bases and J lost 6; bases outside the gene matches: 6. Germline V gene lookup returns CDR1 SGHAT and CDR2 FQDESV (reference sequence). CDR3 nucleotides: TGTGCCAGCAGCCCGACCGACAGGGGGCATGAAAAACTGTTTTTT. It yields the protein CASSPTDRGHEKLFF.

V usage is TRBV14 and J usage is TRBJ1-3; no clear D. Per the germline V gene, CDR1 is SGHDN and CDR2 is FVKESK. Trimming took off 4 bases at V and 2 bases at J, with 18 bases between the two ends. This CDR3 spans 17 amino acids. CDR3 amino acids: CASSRKPPEAAGNTIYF. CDR3 bases: TGTGCCAGCAGCCGAAAACCCCCGGAGGCCGCTGGAAACACCATATATTTT.

This clone was observed a single time. The V call is TRBV6-5, the J call TRBJ2-2; 7 bases map to TRBD1. The junction had 3 bases not matched to a gene; V was cut back by 0 bases and J by 5 bases. The germline gives CDR1 MNHEY, CDR2 SVGAGI. The CDR3 consists of 15 residues. This CDR3 reads CASSYSGQITGELFF. In nucleotides, the CDR3 is TGTGCCAGCAGTTACTCGGGACAGATAACCGGGGAGCTGTTTTTT.

The chain employs TRBV2 and TRBJ2-2; TRBD2 matches at 10 bases. The germline CDR1 and CDR2 sequences are SNHLY and FYNNEI. This CDR3 is built from 14 residues. J lost 1 base, V lost 7 bases, and 0 bases had no gene match. The CDR3 sequence is CASKRGGNTGELFF. The CDR3 DNA reads as TGTGCCAGCAAGCGGGGGGGGAACACCGGGGAGCTGTTTTTT.

The chain joins TRBV19 to TRBJ2-2, with D possibly being TRBD1 (6 bases). CDR1 LNHDA and CDR2 SQIVND come from the germline V gene (reference sequence). Trimming pared 3 bases from V and 3 bases from J, leaving 8 bases between. This CDR3 has 14 amino acids. DNA for the CDR3: TGTGCCAGTAGTATGCCAGGGGACACCGGGGAGCTGTTTTTT. Protein sequence: CASSMPGDTGELFF.

The rearrangement joins TRBV4-1 to TRBJ2-7, with TRBD1 matching over 10 bases. The length of the CDR3 is 14 residues. The germline V gene encodes CDR1 MGHRA and CDR2 YSYEKL. V shed 5 bases and J 4 bases; nucleotides not matched to a gene: 5. CDR3 in DNA: TGCGCCAGCAGCTACCGGGACAGGGGTTACGAGCAGTACTTC. Translating gives CASSYRDRGYEQYF.

The J gene is TRBJ1-2, the V gene TRBV4-1; the D is unclear. Germline V lookup: CDR1 MGHRA, CDR2 YSYEKL. The V gene lost 1 base and the J gene lost 4 bases, with 10 bases spanning the gap. There are 14 residues in the CDR3. CDR3 nucleotide sequence: TGCGCCAGCAGCCAAGTCGTCGAGAGCTATGGCTACACCTTC. It encodes CASSQVVESYGYTF.

This clone was detected only a few times. This chain connects TRBV4-3 to TRBJ2-3; 8 bases map to TRBD2. V was pared by 0 bases and J by 1 base, with 3 bases of the junction left unmatched. The length of the CDR3 is 16 residues. Germline CDR1 and CDR2: LGHNA and YSLEER. CDR3 DNA: TGCGCCAGCAGCCAAGATCCAGCGGGGGGCACAGATACGCAGTATTTT. Translation gives CASSQDPAGGTDTQYF.

Of note for this clone: This sample also contains other DNA sequences that code for the same CDR3. This chain links TRBV6-5 with TRBJ2-3; D remains unclear. Germline loops: CDR1 MNHEY, CDR2 SVGAGI. The CDR3 runs 14 residues. Trimming took off 6 bases at V and 1 base at J, with 11 bases between the two ends. CDR3 nucleotides: TGTGCCAGCAGGGAGCGTGGAGGCACAGATACGCAGTATTTT. Translation gives CASRERGGTDTQYF.

The genes are TRBV11-2 and TRBJ2-5; D unresolved. The J call may be incorrect, as the DNA end agrees better with TRBJ2-7. This CDR3 region has 13 residues. Germline loops: CDR1 SGHAT, CDR2 FQNNGV. CDR3 DNA: TGTGCCAGCAGCTTATATGGTGGTTACGAGCAGTACTTC. It is translated as CASSLYGGYEQYF.

This clone was seen a handful of times. The DNA for the CDR3 is TGTGCCTGGAGTGCCCTAGCGGGATTGTCCACCGGGGAGCTGTTTTTT. It codes for CAWSALAGLSTGELFF. The rearrangement joins TRBV30 to TRBJ2-2, with 9 bases matching TRBD2. CDR3 length: 16 residues. Germline loops: CDR1 GTSNPN, CDR2 SVGIG (reference sequence). Trimming removed 1 base from V and 4 bases from J; junction bases left unmatched: 7.

The chain has TRBV7-6 and TRBJ2-7, with D perhaps TRBD1 (6 bases). The CDR3 runs 13 residues. Per germline, CDR1 SGHVS and CDR2 FNYEAQ. The germline V and J ends were trimmed by 1 base and 5 bases, with 9 bases remaining between them. As DNA, the CDR3 is TGTGCCAGCAGCTTAGGGACAGATCACGAGCAGTACTTC. Its protein is CASSLGTDHEQYF.

The chain joins TRBV2 to TRBJ2-3; 14 bases align to TRBD2. CDR1 SNHLY and CDR2 FYNNEI come from the germline V gene. The CDR3 runs to 18 residues. V dropped 6 bases and J dropped 5; count of bases not matched to a gene: 13. CDR3 in DNA: TGTGCCAGCAGAGCTTCAAGGGGACTAGCGGGAGTTAAAGATACGCAGTATTTT. Protein product: CASRASRGLAGVKDTQYF.

This clone showed up just once. The chain combines TRBV9 with TRBJ2-1, with D perhaps matching TRBD2 (6 bases). CDR3 length equals 17 residues. The ends were cut back, 0 bases at V and 1 base at J, with 14 bases in the middle. CDR1 is SGDLS and CDR2 is YYNGEE in the germline V gene. The DNA for the CDR3 is TGTGCCAGCAGCGTAGGGGAGGACGGGTCTTCCTACAATGAGCAGTTCTTC. It is translated as CASSVGEDGSSYNEQFF.

The chain is built from TRBV5-1 and TRBJ1-3; D is unresolved. V lost 0 bases and J 0 bases, leaving 7 bases between the germline ends. The CDR3 consists of 15 residues. Germline CDR1 and CDR2: SGHRS and YFSETQ. This CDR3 is CASSLAGFSGNTIYF. As DNA, the CDR3 is TGCGCCAGCAGCTTGGCGGGGTTCTCTGGAAACACCATATATTTT.

This clone has just a few counts. The CDR3 reads CASSLGDRGRPYEQYF. CDR3 bases: TGTGCCAGCAGCTTAGGTGACAGGGGGCGCCCCTACGAGCAGTACTTC. This chain links TRBV7-9 with TRBJ2-7, with 10 bases fitting TRBD1. After removal of 1 base from V and 2 bases from J, the junction contained 5 bases not matched to a gene. The germline V gene has CDR1 SEHNR and CDR2 FQNEAQ (reference sequence). The CDR3 has 16 amino acids.

This clone came up a few times. The V and J genes are TRBV7-9 and TRBJ1-4; tentatively, D is TRBD1 (6 bases). CDR3 length: 14 amino acids. Germline V lookup: CDR1 SEHNR, CDR2 FQNEAQ (reference sequence). Trimming took 10 bases from V and 7 from J, leaving 19 bases between them. This CDR3 reads CATSLLGASEKLFF. Written as DNA, the CDR3 is TGTGCCACCTCTTTATTGGGGGCAAGTGAAAAACTGTTTTTT.

This chain uses TRBV9 with TRBJ2-5, with 7 bases that match TRBD2. This CDR3 region has 14 residues. The V segment lost 4 bases and the J segment 3 bases; nucleotides outside the gene matches: 6. The germline gives CDR1 SGDLS, CDR2 YYNGEE. This CDR3 reads CASSPGRYKETQYF. CDR3 DNA: TGTGCCAGCAGCCCCGGGAGGTACAAAGAGACCCAGTACTTC.

This clone was seen once. V usage is TRBV19 and J usage is TRBJ1-1, with 9 bases identical to TRBD1. In germline, CDR1 is LNHDA, CDR2 SQIVND (reference sequence). V shed 1 base, J shed 1 base, and the junction held 4 bases outside the gene matches. The CDR3 contains 16 residues. The CDR3 nucleotides are TGTGCCAGTAGTATAGGCTACAGGGGGCGGAACACTGAAGCTTTCTTT. Protein: CASSIGYRGRNTEAFF.

This sequence joins TRBV2 and TRBJ1-1; the D gene is possibly TRBD1 (5 bases). With 7 bases removed from V and 6 bases from J, the gap between germline ends came to 21 bases. Germline CDR1 is SNHLY and CDR2 is FYNNEI. The CDR3 has 15 residues. CDR3 residues: CASKALEGRGAEAFF. DNA for the CDR3: TGTGCCAGCAAGGCCCTGGAAGGTCGGGGGGCTGAAGCTTTCTTT.

The V call is TRBV5-1, the J call TRBJ2-2; 9 bases agree with TRBD1. V was pared by 3 bases and J by 5 bases, with 2 bases of the junction left unmatched. This CDR3 comprises 14 residues. Germline lookup yields CDR1 SGHRS and CDR2 YFSETQ. The CDR3 loop is CASSWDRATGELFF. Written as DNA, the CDR3 is TGCGCCAGCAGCTGGGACAGGGCGACCGGGGAGCTGTTTTTT.

This clone showed up just a few times. The J gene is TRBJ1-2, the V gene TRBV27, with 7 bases aligning to TRBD1. Germline CDR1 is MNHEY and CDR2 is SMNVEV (reference sequence). The CDR3 sequence is 12 residues long. With 5 bases clipped from V and 5 bases from J, the junction kept 2 bases outside the gene matches. CDR3 nucleotides: TGTGCCAGCAGTCCAGGGGGGTATGGCTACACCTTC. Amino acid sequence: CASSPGGYGYTF.

The V and J genes are TRBV7-3 and TRBJ2-6; possibly TRBD1 for D (5 bases). V lost 3 bases and J lost 2, with 8 bases in between. Germline assignment: CDR1 SGHTA and CDR2 FQGTGA. The CDR3 totals 15 residues. The CDR3 loop reads CASSFKGAGANVLTF. As DNA, the CDR3 is TGTGCCAGCAGCTTCAAAGGGGCTGGGGCCAACGTCCTGACTTTC.

This clone was counted once. The chain recombines TRBV7-2 with TRBJ1-2; TRBD1 is a possible D gene (6 bases). Germline assignment: CDR1 SGHTA and CDR2 FQGNSA. The CDR3 loop spans 17 amino acids. V was cut by 2 bases and J by 0 bases, with 16 bases left in between. CDR3: CASSLNRVGEANYGYTF. Written as DNA, the CDR3 is TGTGCCAGCAGCTTAAACAGGGTGGGAGAAGCTAACTATGGCTACACCTTC.

This clone showed up just once. For the CDR3, the DNA is TGTGCCAGCAGCTCGAGCGGGAGAACAGATACGCAGTATTTT. Protein product: CASSSSGRTDTQYF. This chain uses TRBV5-5 with TRBJ2-3, with 8 bases fitting TRBD2. The CDR3 loop spans 14 amino acids. The germline gives CDR1 SGHKS, CDR2 YYEKEE (reference sequence). With V trimmed by 3 bases and J by 3 bases, 3 bases remained unmatched.